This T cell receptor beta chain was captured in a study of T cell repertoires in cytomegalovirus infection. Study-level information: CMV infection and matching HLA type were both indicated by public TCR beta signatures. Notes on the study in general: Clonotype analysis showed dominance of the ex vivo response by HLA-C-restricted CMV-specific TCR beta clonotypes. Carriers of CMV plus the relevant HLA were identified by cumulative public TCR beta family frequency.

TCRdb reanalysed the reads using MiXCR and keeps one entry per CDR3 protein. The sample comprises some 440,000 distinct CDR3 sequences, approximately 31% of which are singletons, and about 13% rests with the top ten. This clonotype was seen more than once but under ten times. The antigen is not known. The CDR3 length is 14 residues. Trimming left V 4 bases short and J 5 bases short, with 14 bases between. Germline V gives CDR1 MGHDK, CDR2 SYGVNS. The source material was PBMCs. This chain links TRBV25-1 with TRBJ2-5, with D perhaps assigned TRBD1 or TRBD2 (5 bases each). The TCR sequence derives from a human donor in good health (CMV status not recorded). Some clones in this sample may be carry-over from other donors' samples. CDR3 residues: CASSGYGWGETQYF. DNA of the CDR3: TGTGCCAGCAGTGGGTACGGGTGGGGGGAGACCCAGTACTTC.